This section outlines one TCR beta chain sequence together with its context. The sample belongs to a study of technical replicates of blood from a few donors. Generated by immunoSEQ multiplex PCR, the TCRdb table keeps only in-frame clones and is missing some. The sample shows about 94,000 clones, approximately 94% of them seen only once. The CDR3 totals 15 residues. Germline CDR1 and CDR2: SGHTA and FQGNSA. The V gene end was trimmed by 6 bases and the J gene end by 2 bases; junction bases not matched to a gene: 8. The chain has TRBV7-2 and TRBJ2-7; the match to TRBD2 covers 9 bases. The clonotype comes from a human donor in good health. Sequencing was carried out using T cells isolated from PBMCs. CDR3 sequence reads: CASSYTSGPAYEQYF. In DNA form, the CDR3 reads TGTGCCAGCAGTTATACTAGCGGGCCCGCCTACGAGCAGTACTTC.